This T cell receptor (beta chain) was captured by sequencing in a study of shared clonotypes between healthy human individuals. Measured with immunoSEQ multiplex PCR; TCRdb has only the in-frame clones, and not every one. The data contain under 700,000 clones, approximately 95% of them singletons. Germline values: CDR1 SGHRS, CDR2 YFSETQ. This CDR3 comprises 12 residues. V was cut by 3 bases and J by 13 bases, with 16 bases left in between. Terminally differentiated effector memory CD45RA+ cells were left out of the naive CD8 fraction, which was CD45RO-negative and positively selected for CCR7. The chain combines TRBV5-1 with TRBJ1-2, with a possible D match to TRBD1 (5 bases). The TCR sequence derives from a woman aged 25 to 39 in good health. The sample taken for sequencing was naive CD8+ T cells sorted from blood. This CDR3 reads CASSWAGVGLTF. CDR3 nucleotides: TGCGCCAGCAGCTGGGCCGGAGTGGGGCTCACCTTC.